The sequence of this T cell receptor (beta chain) was determined in a study of T cells after yellow fever vaccination. TCRdb fed the 5' RACE reads into MiXCR, producing one record per CDR3 protein. The table includes 510,000 or so distinct CDR3 sequences, about a fifth detected once. The CDR3 consists of 14 residues. V was cut by 6 bases and J by 5 bases, with 19 bases left in between. Germline values: CDR1 DFQATT, CDR2 SNEGSKA (reference sequence). The V and J genes are TRBV20-1 and TRBJ2-5; possibly TRBD2 for D (7 bases). The receptor comes from a man aged 30 to 39 who received the YFV17D yellow fever vaccine. This specimen consisted of PBMCs, obtained 15 days after the yellow fever booster vaccination. CDR3 amino acids: CSARNEGGGETQYF. The CDR3 DNA sequence: TGCAGTGCCCGAAACGAAGGGGGGGGGGAGACCCAGTACTTC.